These 4 T cell receptor beta chains were sequenced from one sample in a study of T cells after posttransplantation cyclophosphamide. Method: immunoSEQ multiplex PCR; TCRdb's copy keeps in-frame clones and lacks some. The record shows over 35,000 clones for this sample, with no singletons present. The material sequenced was PBMCs. These receptors came from a man in his forties in good health, CMV-negative, and a related stem cell transplant donor.

This clone showed up many times. V usage is TRBV2 and J usage is TRBJ1-6; TRBD1 matches at 8 bases. Trimming removed 3 bases from V and 7 bases from J; junction bases left unmatched: 2. The CDR3 loop spans 14 amino acids. Germline V gene data show CDR1 as SNHLY and CDR2 as FYNNEI. In DNA form, the CDR3 reads TGTGCCAGCAGTGAGACAGGGGCAAATTCACCCCTCCACTTT. This translates into CASSETGANSPLHF.

This clone showed up many times. The V gene is TRBV2, the J gene TRBJ1-5, with D hard to call. The CDR3 has 13 amino acids. V was clipped by 7 bases and J by 3 bases, with 10 bases between them. Germline V gene sequence: CDR1 SNHLY, CDR2 FYNNEI. CDR3: CASNTILNQPQHF. CDR3 nucleotides: TGTGCCAGCAATACAATCCTCAATCAGCCCCAGCATTTT. Drawing the rest from reference TRBV2 and TRBJ1-5, the complete variable domain is EPEVTQTPSHQVTQMGQEVILRCVPISNHLYFYWYRQILGQKVEFLVSFYNNEISEKSEIFDDQFSVERPDGSNFTLKIRSTKLEDSAMYFCASNTILNQPQHFGDGTRLSIL.

This clone was recorded at least ten times. The V gene is TRBV29-1, the J gene TRBJ2-5; 10 bases are shared with TRBD1. Germline loops: CDR1 SQVTM, CDR2 ANQGSEA. CDR3 size: 12 residues. The junction had 1 base not matched to a gene; V was cut back by 4 bases and J by 5 bases. CDR3 region: CSVGTGGETQYF. The CDR3 DNA is TGCAGCGTTGGGACAGGGGGGGAGACCCAGTACTTC. The complete variable domain, with remaining parts taken from reference TRBV29-1 and TRBJ2-5, reads SAVISQKPSRDICQRGTSLTIQCQVDSQVTMMFWYRQQPGQSLTLIATANQGSEATYESGFVIDKFPISRPNLTFSTLTVSNMSPEDSSIYLCSVGTGGETQYFGPGTRLLVL.

This clone was found many times. The CDR3 region is CASSRGGGNSGNTIYF. The CDR3 region has the DNA TGTGCCAGCAGCCGGGGAGGAGGAAACTCTGGAAACACCATATATTTT. The J gene is TRBJ1-3, the V gene TRBV13, with D hard to call. CDR1 and CDR2 from the germline V gene are PRHDT and FYEKMQ (reference sequence). The CDR3 consists of 16 residues. V lost 5 bases and J lost 0, with 14 bases in between. Combining the CDR3 with reference TRBV13 and TRBJ1-3 gives the whole variable domain AAGVIQSPRHLIKEKRETATLKCYPIPRHDTVYWYQQGPGQDPQFLISFYEKMQSDKGSIPDRFSAQQFSDYHSELNMSSLELGDSALYFCASSRGGGNSGNTIYFGEGSWLTVV.